The 17 T cell receptor beta chains reported below all come from one sample, sequenced in a study of CD8+ T cells in alopecia areata. The treatment: oral pan-JAK inhibitor, 5-10 mg twice daily. Extraction and reverse transcription of RNA yielded cDNA as the sequencing template. Profiled with immunoSEQ multiplex PCR; TCRdb holds only in-frame clones, not every one. The sample includes around 170,000 clones, 45% to 60% seen only once; the top ten take over 9%. Specimen: CD8+ T cells sorted from blood, collected around week 54, from a patient treated with tofacitinib. These receptors all stem from a human donor with alopecia areata.

The chain carries TRBV7-9 and TRBJ2-2; TRBD1 is a possible D gene (6 bases). Germline V gene sequence: CDR1 SEHNR, CDR2 FQNEAQ (reference sequence). V shed 5 bases and J shed 4 bases, with 17 bases lying between them. The CDR3 spans 16 residues. This CDR3 is CASSLSDSLLTGELFF. For the CDR3, the DNA is TGTGCCAGCAGCCTATCGGACAGCTTACTCACCGGGGAGCTGTTTTTT.

The table lists this clone with a few counts. V gene TRBV9 combines with J gene TRBJ1-1, with D perhaps matching TRBD1 (6 bases). The V and J ends lost 4 bases and 0 bases respectively, with 10 bases between them. Per germline, CDR1 SGDLS and CDR2 YYNGEE. This CDR3 spans 14 amino acids. The CDR3 spells CASSQGGMNTEAFF. The CDR3 DNA sequence: TGTGCCAGCAGCCAAGGGGGGATGAACACTGAAGCTTTCTTT.

The genes are TRBV7-2 and TRBJ2-1; D is undetermined. V was clipped by 3 bases and J by 5 bases, with 8 bases between them. Germline-derived CDR1 and CDR2 are SGHTA and FQGNSA. The CDR3 is 13 amino acids. In DNA form, the CDR3 reads TGTGCCAGCAGCTTCCAGATAGACAATGAGCAGTTCTTC. Its protein product is CASSFQIDNEQFF.

The chain links TRBV13 to TRBJ1-1; possible D gene TRBD1, 5 bases. V was trimmed by 5 bases and J by 4 bases, leaving 11 bases between them. CDR3 length: 13 residues. The germline CDR1 and CDR2 sequences are PRHDT and FYEKMQ (reference sequence). CDR3 nucleotides: TGTGCCAGCAGCGGCAGGGATTTCACTGAAGCTTTCTTT. It specifies CASSGRDFTEAFF.

This chain links TRBV19 with TRBJ1-2, with D tentatively TRBD1 (5 bases). Germline CDR1 and CDR2: LNHDA and SQIVND (reference sequence). This CDR3 has 14 residues. The germline V and J ends were trimmed by 6 bases and 7 bases, with 18 bases remaining between them. The CDR3 sequence is CASSHQAGQGGYTF. The CDR3 coding sequence is TGTGCCAGTAGCCATCAGGCGGGGCAAGGTGGCTACACCTTC.

V usage is TRBV5-1 and J usage is TRBJ2-1, with 15 bases aligning to TRBD2. V lost 1 base to trimming and J lost 7 bases; unmatched junction nucleotides: 3. The CDR3 covers 16 residues. The germline V gene has CDR1 SGHRS and CDR2 YFSETQ. CDR3 region: CASSLFGTSGGNEQFF. The DNA for the CDR3 is TGCGCCAGCAGCTTGTTTGGGACTAGCGGGGGGAATGAGCAGTTCTTC.

The chain links TRBV19 to TRBJ1-5, with 10 bases aligning to TRBD1. The length of the CDR3 is 14 residues. Per the germline V gene, CDR1 is LNHDA and CDR2 is SQIVND (reference sequence). Germline trimming cut 6 bases from V and 6 bases from J; bases unmatched to any gene: 5. In DNA form, the CDR3 reads TGTGCCAGTAGACCCGGGACAGGGGTTCAGCCCCAGCATTTT. It encodes CASRPGTGVQPQHF.

J is TRBJ2-7 and V is TRBV29-1, with 7 bases fitting TRBD1. Germline CDR1 is SQVTM and CDR2 is ANQGSEA. Losses at the gene ends were 4 bases for V and 7 bases for J; bases not matched to a gene: 16. The CDR3 consists of 15 residues. The CDR3 sequence: CSVGTGTVTSFEQYF. DNA for the CDR3: TGCAGCGTTGGGACCGGGACAGTCACTTCCTTTGAGCAGTACTTC.

This clone was detected a few times. The chain uses TRBV6-5 and TRBJ2-7; D is ambiguous. This CDR3 has 13 amino acids. Germline V gives CDR1 MNHEY, CDR2 SVGAGI. Trimming removed 5 bases from V and 2 bases from J, with 10 bases in between. The CDR3, as DNA: TGTGCCAGCAGTCCCCTCCCCACCTACGAGCAGTACTTC. Its protein is CASSPLPTYEQYF.

In regard to this clone: A read error may account for a junction end that differs from germline. J is TRBJ2-3 and V is TRBV7-7; possible D gene TRBD2, 6 bases. The CDR3 covers 13 residues. Germline V lookup: CDR1 SSHAT, CDR2 FNYEAQ (reference sequence). The CDR3: CASSQDYSDTQYF. As DNA, the CDR3 is TGTGCTAGCAGCCAGGACTATTCAGATACGCAGTATTTT.

CDR3 in amino acids: CASPGGLWDTEAFF. The CDR3 DNA is TGTGCCAGCCCCGGAGGTCTGTGGGATACTGAAGCTTTCTTT. This chain uses TRBV6-5 with TRBJ1-1; no reliable D call. Germline assignment: CDR1 MNHEY and CDR2 SVGAGI. Trimming cost V 8 bases and J 5 bases, with 18 bases left between them. This CDR3 contains 14 residues.

A few counts support this clone. The rearrangement links TRBV7-3 to TRBJ2-6; D is ambiguous. The CDR3 totals 15 residues. The ends were cut back, 5 bases at V and 0 bases at J, with 8 bases in the middle. The germline V gene has CDR1 SGHTA and CDR2 FQGTGA. For the CDR3, the DNA is TGTGCCAGCAGCCCTATTAACTCTGGGGCCAACGTCCTGACTTTC. It encodes CASSPINSGANVLTF.

The J gene is TRBJ1-6, the V gene TRBV30; 9 bases map to TRBD1. Germline trimming cut 4 bases from V and 13 bases from J; bases unmatched to any gene: 8. The CDR3 loop spans 13 amino acids. Per germline, CDR1 GTSNPN and CDR2 SVGIG (reference sequence). The CDR3 spells CAWNGQGKTPLHF. For the CDR3, the DNA is TGTGCCTGGAACGGACAGGGGAAGACGCCCCTCCACTTT. Variable domain in full (rest from reference TRBV30 and TRBJ1-6): SQTIHQWPATLVQPVGSPLSLECTVEGTSNPNLYWYRQAAGRGLQLLFYSVGIGQISSEVPQNLSASRPQDRQFILSSKKLLLSDSGFYLCAWNGQGKTPLHFGNGTRLTVT.

The chain couples TRBV5-1 to TRBJ2-3, with D possibly called TRBD1 or TRBD2 (6 bases each). Germline CDR1 is SGHRS and CDR2 is YFSETQ. V shed 0 bases and J shed 3 bases, with 17 bases lying between them. There are 17 residues in the CDR3. This chain's CDR3 is CASSLALTGGVTDTQYF. The CDR3 nucleotides read TGCGCCAGCAGCTTGGCACTTACCGGGGGCGTGACAGATACGCAGTATTTT.

CDR3 DNA: TGTGCCTGGGCCAGGGGGCTTGAGCAGTACTTC. Amino acid sequence: CAWARGLEQYF. The chain is built from TRBV30 and TRBJ2-7; TRBD1 aligns across 8 bases. Germline V gene sequence: CDR1 GTSNPN, CDR2 SVGIG (reference sequence). V trimming: 5 bases; J trimming: 7 bases; junction bases outside the gene matches: 4. There are 11 residues in the CDR3.

The CDR3 coding sequence is TGTGCCAGCAGGGGGACTAGTGGGACCCAGTACTTC. This gives the protein CASRGTSGTQYF. The V call is TRBV2, the J call TRBJ2-5; 8 nucleotides align to TRBD2. Unmatched junction bases numbered 4, after V lost 6 bases and J lost 7 bases. CDR3 size: 12 residues. Germline values: CDR1 SNHLY, CDR2 FYNNEI.

The chain couples TRBV6-5 to TRBJ1-2; 8 bases line up with TRBD1. The germline V gene has CDR1 MNHEY and CDR2 SVGAGI. V was clipped by 6 bases and J by 9 bases; unmatched bases: 6. The CDR3 sequence is 12 residues long. CDR3 sequence reads: CASSPGQGRYTF. CDR3 in DNA: TGTGCCAGCAGCCCCGGACAGGGACGCTACACCTTC.